In its sample, the clone carrying this T cell receptor (beta chain) was seen a few times. Antigen specificity is unknown. The data originate from a study of Ad26.COV2.S vaccination and SARS-CoV-2 variants. Study as a whole: Donor participated within the Ad26.COV2.S arm of the COV1001 trial. Overall study results and limits: A substantial breadth of spike-specific CD8+ and CD4+ T cell responses after vaccination has been reported.

Method: immunoSEQ multiplex PCR; TCRdb's copy keeps in-frame clones and lacks some. The table includes about 680,000 clones, more than 70% detected once. The sample's treatment: about 20 received Ad26.COV2.S at low or high dose, single or two shots; about 5 received placebo; per-sample allocation not given. Samples were taken on day 63 after the first vaccine or placebo injection. This CDR3 spans 14 amino acids. The germline V gene encodes CDR1 SNHLY and CDR2 FYNNEI. V was shortened by 7 bases and J by 7 bases, with 14 bases between the two germline ends. This receptor was identified in a person between 18 and 65 years old who received the Ad26.COV2.S COVID-19 vaccine or a placebo. The chain carries TRBV2 and TRBJ1-6, with D tentatively TRBD1 (5 bases). This specimen was peripheral blood, taken in a trial of Ad26.COV2.S vaccine versus placebo. The CDR3 sequence is CASKAGNPNSPLHF. CDR3 sequence (DNA): TGTGCCAGCAAGGCAGGGAACCCAAATTCACCCCTCCACTTT.